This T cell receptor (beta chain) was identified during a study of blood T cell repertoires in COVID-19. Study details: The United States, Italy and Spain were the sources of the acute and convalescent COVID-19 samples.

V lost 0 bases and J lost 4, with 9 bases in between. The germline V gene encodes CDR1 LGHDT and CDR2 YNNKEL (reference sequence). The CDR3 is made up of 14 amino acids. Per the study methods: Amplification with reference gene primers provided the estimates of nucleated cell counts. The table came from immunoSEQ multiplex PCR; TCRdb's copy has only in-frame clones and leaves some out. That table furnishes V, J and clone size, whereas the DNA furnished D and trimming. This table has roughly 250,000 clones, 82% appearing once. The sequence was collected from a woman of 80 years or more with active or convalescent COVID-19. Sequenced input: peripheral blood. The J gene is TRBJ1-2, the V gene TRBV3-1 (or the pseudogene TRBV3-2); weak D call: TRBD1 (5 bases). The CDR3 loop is CASSQERTSYGYTF. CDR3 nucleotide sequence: TGTGCCAGCAGCCAAGAGCGGACAAGCTATGGCTACACCTTC.